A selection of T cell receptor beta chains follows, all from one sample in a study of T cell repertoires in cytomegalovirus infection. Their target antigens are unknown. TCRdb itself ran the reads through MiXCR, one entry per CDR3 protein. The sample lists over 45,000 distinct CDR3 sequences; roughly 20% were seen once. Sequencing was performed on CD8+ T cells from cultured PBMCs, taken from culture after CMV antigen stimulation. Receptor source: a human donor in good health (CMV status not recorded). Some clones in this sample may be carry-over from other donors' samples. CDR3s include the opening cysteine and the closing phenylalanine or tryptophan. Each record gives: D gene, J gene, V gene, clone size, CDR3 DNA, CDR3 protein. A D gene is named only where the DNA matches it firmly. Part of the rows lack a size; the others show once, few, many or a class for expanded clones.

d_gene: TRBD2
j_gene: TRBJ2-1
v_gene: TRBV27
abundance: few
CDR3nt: TGTGCCAGCAGTCCCAGGACTAGCGGTAAATACAATGAGCAGTTCTTC
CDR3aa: CASSPRTSGKYNEQFF

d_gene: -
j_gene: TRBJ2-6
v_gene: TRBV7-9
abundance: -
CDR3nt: TGTGCCAGCAGCTTAGTAGGTGGGGCCAACGTCCTGACTTTC
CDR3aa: CASSLVGGANVLTF

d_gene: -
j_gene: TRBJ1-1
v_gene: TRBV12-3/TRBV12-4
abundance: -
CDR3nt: TGTGCCAGCACCTGGACACCTCGGAACACTGAAGCTTTCTTT
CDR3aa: CASTWTPRNTEAFF

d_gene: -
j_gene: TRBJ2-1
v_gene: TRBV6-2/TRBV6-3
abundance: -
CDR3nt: TGTGCCAGCAGTTACGACGTCGGGGGAGCGAGATACAATGAGCAGTTCTTC
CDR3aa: CASSYDVGGARYNEQFF

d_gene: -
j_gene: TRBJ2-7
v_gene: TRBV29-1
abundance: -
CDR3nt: TGCAGCGCTGTCCAATCATCCTACGAGCAGTACTTC
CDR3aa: CSAVQSSYEQYF

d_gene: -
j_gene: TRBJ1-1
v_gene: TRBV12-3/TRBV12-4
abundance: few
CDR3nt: TGTGCCAGCAGTTTAATTCTAACCTTGGACCTTGAAGCTTTCTTT
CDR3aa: CASSLILTLDLEAFF

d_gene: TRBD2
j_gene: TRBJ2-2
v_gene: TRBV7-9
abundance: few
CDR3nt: TGTGCCACTTTCACGGGGGGGGCGAACACCGGGGAGCTGTTTTTT
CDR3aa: CATFTGGANTGELFF

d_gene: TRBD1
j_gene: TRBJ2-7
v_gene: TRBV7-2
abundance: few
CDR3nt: TGTGCCAGCAGTGACAGGGATTTTACTCCTTACGAGCAGTACTTC
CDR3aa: CASSDRDFTPYEQYF

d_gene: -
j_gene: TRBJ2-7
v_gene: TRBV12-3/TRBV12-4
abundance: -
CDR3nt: TGTGCCAGCAGTCACGGGATCCCCTACGAGCAGTACTTC
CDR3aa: CASSHGIPYEQYF

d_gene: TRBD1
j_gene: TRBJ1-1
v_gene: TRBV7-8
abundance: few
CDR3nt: TGTGCCAGCAGCTTTAGGACAGGGCCCCTAGGGGCTTTCTTT
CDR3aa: CASSFRTGPLGAFF

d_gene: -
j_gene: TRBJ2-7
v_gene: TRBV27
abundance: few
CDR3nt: TGTGCCAGCAGCACGCCCCGGGACGCTTATCGGTACGAGCAGTACTTC
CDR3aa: CASSTPRDAYRYEQYF

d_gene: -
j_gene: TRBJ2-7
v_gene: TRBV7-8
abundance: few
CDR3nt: TGTGCCAGCAGCGGACAGTCTGCCCACGAGCAGTACTTC
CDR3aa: CASSGQSAHEQYF

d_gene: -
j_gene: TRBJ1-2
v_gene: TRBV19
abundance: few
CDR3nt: TGTGCCAGTAGCCCACCAGGGGTTCCGAGTGCCTCGGACTACACCTTC
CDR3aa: CASSPPGVPSASDYTF

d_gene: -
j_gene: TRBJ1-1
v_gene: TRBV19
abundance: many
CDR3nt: TGTGCCAGTAGTTGGGGGCACGGGGGTGAAGCTTTCTTT
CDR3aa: CASSWGHGGEAFF